The source of this T cell receptor beta chain is a study of cytomegalovirus exposure and HLA in healthy donors. This PCR relied on a set of 60 Vbeta primers and 13 Jbeta primers. The protocol was immunoSEQ multiplex PCR, while the TCRdb copy is restricted to in-frame clones and leaves out a portion. The repertoire consists of tens of thousands of clones, with less than 85% occurring once and the leading ten covering 2.1%. The CDR3 is made up of 15 amino acids. V gave up 6 bases and J gave up 8 bases, with 19 bases separating them. Germline CDR1 is LNHNV and CDR2 is YYDKDF (reference sequence). The donors (healthy individuals) were bone marrow donors.

The clonotype comes from a young man in good health and CMV-seronegative. The chain couples TRBV15 to TRBJ1-4; tentatively, D is TRBD1 (5 bases). What was sequenced was PBMCs. In nucleotides, the CDR3 is TGTGCCACCAGGGACCCGGGTGCAGGGATCGAAAAACTGTTTTTT. This gives the protein CATRDPGAGIEKLFF.